This entry describes one T cell receptor (beta chain). These data originate in a study of blood T cell repertoires in COVID-19. About the study: Sites across the United States, Italy and Spain contributed samples from acute and convalescent COVID-19. Sources were T cells, B-cell-depleted T cells, or PBMCs; the material itself was cDNA or gDNA.

Authors' data handling: Estimation of nucleated cell counts relied on the amplification of reference gene primers. This table comes from immunoSEQ multiplex PCR, and its TCRdb copy is limited to in-frame clones, with some not included. That table gives V, J and clone size, and the DNA gave D and trimming. The sample has about 400,000 clones; more than 70% are singletons. Looked up from germline, CDR1 is SEHNR and CDR2 is FQNEAQ (reference sequence). Trimming shortened V by 3 bases and J by 7 bases, and 10 bases separated the two germline ends. This CDR3 has 13 residues. The sequencing sample was made of peripheral blood. This sequence was found in a man aged 35-49 years with acute or convalescent COVID-19. This chain uses TRBV7-9 with TRBJ1-5, with D unresolved. Here the CDR3 DNA reads TGTGCCAGCAGCTTGGCGGGCCAGCAGCCCCAGCATTTT. As protein: CASSLAGQQPQHF.